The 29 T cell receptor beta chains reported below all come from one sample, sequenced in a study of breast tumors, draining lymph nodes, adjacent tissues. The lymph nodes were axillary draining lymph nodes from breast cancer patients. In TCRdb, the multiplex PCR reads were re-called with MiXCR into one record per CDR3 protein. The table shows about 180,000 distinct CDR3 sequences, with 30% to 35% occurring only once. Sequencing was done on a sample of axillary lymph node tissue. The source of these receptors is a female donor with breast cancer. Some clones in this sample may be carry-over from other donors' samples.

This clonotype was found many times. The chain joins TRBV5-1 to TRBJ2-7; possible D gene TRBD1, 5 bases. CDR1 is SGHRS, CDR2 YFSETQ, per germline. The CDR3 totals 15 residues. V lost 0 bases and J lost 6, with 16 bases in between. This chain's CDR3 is CASSLGSRSQGEQYF. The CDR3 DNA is TGCGCCAGCAGCTTGGGATCCAGGTCCCAGGGCGAGCAGTACTTC. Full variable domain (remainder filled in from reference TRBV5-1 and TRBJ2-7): KAGVTQTPRYLIKTRGQQVTLSCSPISGHRSVSWYQQTPGQGLQFLFEYFSETQRNKGNFPGRFSGRQFSNSRSEMNVSTLELGDSALYLCASSLGSRSQGEQYFGPGTRLTVT.

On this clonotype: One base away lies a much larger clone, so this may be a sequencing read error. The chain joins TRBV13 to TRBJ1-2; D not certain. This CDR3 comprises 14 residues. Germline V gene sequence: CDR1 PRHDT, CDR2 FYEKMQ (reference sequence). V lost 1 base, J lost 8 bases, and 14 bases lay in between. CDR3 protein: CASSLVSNDSGYTF. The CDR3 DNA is TGTGCCAGCAGCTTAGTGTCAAACGACTCCGGCTACACCTTC.

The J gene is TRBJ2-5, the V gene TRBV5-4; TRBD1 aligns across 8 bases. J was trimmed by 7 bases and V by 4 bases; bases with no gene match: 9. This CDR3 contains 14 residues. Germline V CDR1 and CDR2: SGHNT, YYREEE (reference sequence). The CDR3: CASSPTGVRGTQYF. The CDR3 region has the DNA TGTGCCAGCAGCCCGACAGGGGTGAGAGGGACCCAGTACTTC.

This CDR3 is CASSLVQGLGAYEQYF. CDR3 sequence (DNA): TGTGCCAGCAGCTTAGTCCAGGGACTAGGTGCCTACGAGCAGTACTTC. The gene calls are TRBV11-2 and TRBJ2-7, with 8 bases aligning to TRBD2. Germline lookup yields CDR1 SGHAT and CDR2 FQNNGV. The CDR3 has 16 amino acids. Unmatched junction bases numbered 7, after V lost 1 base and J lost 2 bases.

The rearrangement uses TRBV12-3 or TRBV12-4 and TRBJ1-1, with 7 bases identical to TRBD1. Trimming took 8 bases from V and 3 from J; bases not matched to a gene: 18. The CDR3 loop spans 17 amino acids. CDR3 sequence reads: CASGTGPGQRSYTEAFF. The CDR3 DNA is TGTGCCAGCGGCACCGGTCCGGGACAGCGAAGTTACACTGAAGCTTTCTTT.

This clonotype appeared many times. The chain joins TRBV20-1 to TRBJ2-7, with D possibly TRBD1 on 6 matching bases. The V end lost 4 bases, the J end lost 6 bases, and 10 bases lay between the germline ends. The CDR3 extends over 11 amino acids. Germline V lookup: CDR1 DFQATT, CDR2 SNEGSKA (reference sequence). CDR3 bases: TGCAGTGCTAACAGGGAGTCCGAGCAGTACTTC. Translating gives CSANRESEQYF.

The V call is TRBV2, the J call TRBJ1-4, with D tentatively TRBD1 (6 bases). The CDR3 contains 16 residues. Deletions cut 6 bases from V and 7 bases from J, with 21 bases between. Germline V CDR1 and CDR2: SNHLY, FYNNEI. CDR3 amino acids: CASRGKLAGAGEKLFF. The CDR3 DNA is TGTGCCAGCAGGGGTAAACTAGCGGGGGCTGGTGAAAAACTGTTTTTT.

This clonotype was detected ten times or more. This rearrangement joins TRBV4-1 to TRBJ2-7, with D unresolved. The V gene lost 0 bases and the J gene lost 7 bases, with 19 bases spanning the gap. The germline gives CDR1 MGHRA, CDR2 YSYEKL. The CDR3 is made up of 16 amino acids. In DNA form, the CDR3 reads TGCGCCAGCAGCCAAGATGTGGAAGTGGGGTTCGTAGAGCAGTACTTC. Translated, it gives CASSQDVEVGFVEQYF.

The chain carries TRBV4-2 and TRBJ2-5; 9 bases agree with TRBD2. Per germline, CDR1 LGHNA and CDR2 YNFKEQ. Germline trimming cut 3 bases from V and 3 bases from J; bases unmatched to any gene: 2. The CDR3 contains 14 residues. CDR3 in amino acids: CASSHASGKETQYF. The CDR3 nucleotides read TGTGCCAGCAGCCACGCTAGCGGGAAAGAGACCCAGTACTTC.

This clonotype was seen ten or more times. The CDR3 region is CAISFTSGSSSDTQYF. The CDR3 nucleotides read TGTGCCATCAGCTTCACTAGCGGGAGTTCCTCAGATACGCAGTATTTT. The chain carries TRBV10-3 and TRBJ2-3, with 11 positions matching TRBD2. The CDR3 is 16 residues long. In germline, CDR1 is ENHRY, CDR2 SYGVKD. The J segment lost 4 bases and the V segment lost 6 bases, leaving 9 bases of the junction unmatched.

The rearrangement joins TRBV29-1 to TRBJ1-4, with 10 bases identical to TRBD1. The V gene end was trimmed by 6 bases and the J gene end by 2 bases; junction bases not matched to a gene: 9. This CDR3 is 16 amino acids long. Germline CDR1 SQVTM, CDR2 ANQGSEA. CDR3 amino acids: CSVTPWTGGTNEKLFF. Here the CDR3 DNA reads TGCAGCGTGACACCCTGGACAGGGGGTACTAATGAAAAACTGTTTTTT.

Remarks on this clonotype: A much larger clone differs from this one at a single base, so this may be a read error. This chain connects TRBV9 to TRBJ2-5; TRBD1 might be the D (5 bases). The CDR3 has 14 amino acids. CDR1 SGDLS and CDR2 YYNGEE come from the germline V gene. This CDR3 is CASSPQAVQETQSF. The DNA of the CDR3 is TGTGCCAGCAGCCCACAGGCAGTCCAAGAGACCCAGTCCTTC.

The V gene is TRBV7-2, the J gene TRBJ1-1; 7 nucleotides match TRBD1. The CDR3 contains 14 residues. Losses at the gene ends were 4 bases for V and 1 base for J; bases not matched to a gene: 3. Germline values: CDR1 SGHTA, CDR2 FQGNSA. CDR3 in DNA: TGTGCCAGCAGCTCGGACAGGAGGAACACTGAAGCTTTCTTT. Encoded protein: CASSSDRRNTEAFF.

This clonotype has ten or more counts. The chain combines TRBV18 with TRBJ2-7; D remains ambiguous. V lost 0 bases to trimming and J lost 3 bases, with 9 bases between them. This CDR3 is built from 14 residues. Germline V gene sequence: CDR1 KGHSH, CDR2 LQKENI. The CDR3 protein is CASSPPSGYYEQYF. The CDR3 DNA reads TGTGCCAGCTCACCACCGAGTGGATACTACGAGCAGTACTTC.

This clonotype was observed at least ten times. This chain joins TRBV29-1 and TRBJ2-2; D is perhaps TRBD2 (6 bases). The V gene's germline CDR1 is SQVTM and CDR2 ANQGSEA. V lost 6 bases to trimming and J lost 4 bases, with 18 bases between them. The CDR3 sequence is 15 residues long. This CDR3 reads CSVEGSGDSTGELFF. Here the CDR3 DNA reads TGCAGCGTCGAGGGATCGGGGGATAGCACCGGGGAGCTGTTTTTT.

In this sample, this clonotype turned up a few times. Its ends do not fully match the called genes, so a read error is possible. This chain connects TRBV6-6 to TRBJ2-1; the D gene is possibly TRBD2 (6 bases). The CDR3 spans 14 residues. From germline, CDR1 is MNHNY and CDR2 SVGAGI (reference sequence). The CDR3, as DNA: TGTGCCAGCAGTCACTCGACTAGTGCGAATGAGCAGTTCTTC. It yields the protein CASSHSTSANEQFF.

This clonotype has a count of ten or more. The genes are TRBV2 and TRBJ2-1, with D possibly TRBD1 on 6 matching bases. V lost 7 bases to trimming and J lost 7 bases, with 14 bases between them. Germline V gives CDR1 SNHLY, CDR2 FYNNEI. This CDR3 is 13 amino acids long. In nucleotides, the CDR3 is TGTGCCAGCAAACAGGACAGTGGGAATGAGCAGTTCTTC. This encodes CASKQDSGNEQFF.

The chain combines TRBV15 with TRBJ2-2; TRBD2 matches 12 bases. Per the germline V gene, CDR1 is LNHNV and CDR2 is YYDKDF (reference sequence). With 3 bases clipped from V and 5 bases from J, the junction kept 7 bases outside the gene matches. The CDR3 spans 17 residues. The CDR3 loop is CATSSRGLAGLTGELFF. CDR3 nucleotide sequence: TGTGCCACCAGCAGCCGGGGACTAGCGGGTCTGACCGGGGAGCTGTTTTTT.

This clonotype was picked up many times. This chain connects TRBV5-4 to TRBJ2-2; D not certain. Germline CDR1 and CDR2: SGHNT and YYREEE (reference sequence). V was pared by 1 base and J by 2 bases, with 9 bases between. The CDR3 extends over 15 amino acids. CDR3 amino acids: CASSLSTGNTGELFF. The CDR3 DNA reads TGTGCCAGCAGCTTGTCGACGGGTAACACCGGGGAGCTGTTTTTT.

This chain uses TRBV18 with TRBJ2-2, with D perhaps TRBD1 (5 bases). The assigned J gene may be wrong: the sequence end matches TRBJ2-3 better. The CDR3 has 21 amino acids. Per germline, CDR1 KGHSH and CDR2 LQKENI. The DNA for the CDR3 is TGTGCCAGCTCAAAAGGTATTGCGAAGGACAAAGGCGTTCCTTGGGCAGATACGCAGTATTTT. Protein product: CASSKGIAKDKGVPWADTQYF.

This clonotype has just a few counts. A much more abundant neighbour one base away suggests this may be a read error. The CDR3 spells CASSYQGRTYEQYF. The CDR3, as DNA: TGTGCCAGCAGCTACCAGGGGAGGACCTACGAGCAGTACTTC. J is TRBJ2-7 and V is TRBV11-2; either TRBD1 or TRBD2 may supply D (6 bases each). This CDR3 region has 14 residues. The germline V and J ends were trimmed by 4 bases and 2 bases, with 12 bases remaining between them. Germline V gene sequence: CDR1 SGHAT, CDR2 FQNNGV.

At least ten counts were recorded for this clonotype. The CDR3 loop reads CASSPGSKANEKLFF. Written as DNA, the CDR3 is TGTGCCAGCTCACCCGGATCTAAGGCTAATGAAAAACTGTTTTTT. The rearrangement joins TRBV18 to TRBJ1-4; unclear D gene. The germline V gene has CDR1 KGHSH and CDR2 LQKENI. Trimming cost V 3 bases and J 3 bases, with 11 bases left between them. The CDR3 extends over 15 amino acids. The full variable domain, in which reference TRBV18 and TRBJ1-4 provide the parts outside the CDR3, is NAGVMQNPRHLVRRRGQEARLRCSPMKGHSHVYWYRQLPEEGLKFMVYLQKENIIDESGMPKERFSAEFPKEGPSILRIQQVVRGDSAAYFCASSPGSKANEKLFFGSGTQLSVL.

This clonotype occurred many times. CDR3 loop: CASRWAGVHEQYF. The DNA of the CDR3 is TGTGCCTCCCGGTGGGCAGGGGTTCACGAGCAGTACTTC. The chain combines TRBV30 with TRBJ2-7; D possibly corresponds to TRBD1 (6 bases). Germline V gene lookup returns CDR1 GTSNPN and CDR2 SVGIG (reference sequence). CDR3 length equals 13 residues. The V gene lost 7 bases and the J gene lost 5 bases, with 18 bases spanning the gap.

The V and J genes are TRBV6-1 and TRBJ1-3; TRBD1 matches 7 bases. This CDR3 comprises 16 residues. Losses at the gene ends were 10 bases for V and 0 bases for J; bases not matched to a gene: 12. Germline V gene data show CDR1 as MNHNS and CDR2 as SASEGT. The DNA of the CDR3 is TGTGCCACCACCGAAGACAGGGCCTACTCTGGAAACACCATATATTTT. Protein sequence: CATTEDRAYSGNTIYF.

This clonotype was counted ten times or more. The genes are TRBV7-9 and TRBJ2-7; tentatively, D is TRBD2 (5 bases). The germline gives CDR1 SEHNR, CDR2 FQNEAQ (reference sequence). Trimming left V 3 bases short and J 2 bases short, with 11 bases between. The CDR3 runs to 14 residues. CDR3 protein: CASSLGGSPYEQYF. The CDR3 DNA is TGTGCCAGCAGCTTGGGTGGGAGCCCCTACGAGCAGTACTTC.

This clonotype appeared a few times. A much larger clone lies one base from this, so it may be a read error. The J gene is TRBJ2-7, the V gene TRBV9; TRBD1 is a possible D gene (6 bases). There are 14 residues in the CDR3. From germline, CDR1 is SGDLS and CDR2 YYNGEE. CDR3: CASSVSGQLEEQSF. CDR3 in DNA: TGTGCCAGCAGCGTGTCAGGACAGCTCGAAGAGCAGTCCTTC.

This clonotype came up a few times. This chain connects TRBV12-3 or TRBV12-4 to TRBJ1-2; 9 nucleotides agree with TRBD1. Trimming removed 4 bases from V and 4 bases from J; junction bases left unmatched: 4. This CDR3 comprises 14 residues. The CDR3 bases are TGTGCCAGCAGTTCACGGGACAGGGTCTATGGCTACACCTTC. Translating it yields CASSSRDRVYGYTF.

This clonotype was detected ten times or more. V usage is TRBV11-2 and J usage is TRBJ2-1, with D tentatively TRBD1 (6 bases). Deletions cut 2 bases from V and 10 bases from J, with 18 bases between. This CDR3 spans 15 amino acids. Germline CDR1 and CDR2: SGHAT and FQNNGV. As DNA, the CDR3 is TGTGCCAGCAGCTTATTCAGGGGCCAGAATTCGGAGCAGTTCTTC. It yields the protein CASSLFRGQNSEQFF.

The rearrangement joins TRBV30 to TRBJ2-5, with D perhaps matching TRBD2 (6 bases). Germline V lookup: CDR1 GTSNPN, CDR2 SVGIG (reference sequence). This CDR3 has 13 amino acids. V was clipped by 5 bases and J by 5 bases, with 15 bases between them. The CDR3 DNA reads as TGTGCCTGGGGCGGGACGGGAAGGGAGACCCAGTACTTC. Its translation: CAWGGTGRETQYF.